The present T cell receptor beta chain was sequenced within a study of CD8+ T cells in alopecia areata. Study observations and caveats: Lesional tissue from the scalp (especially in alopecia totalis/universalis) showed higher clonality than normal scalp.

CDR3 size: 14 residues. V was cut by 1 base and J by 2 bases, with 8 bases left in between. Germline V gene sequence: CDR1 SNHLY, CDR2 FYNNEI. TCR sequencing used cDNA made by reverse transcription of extracted RNA. Libraries were prepared by immunoSEQ multiplex PCR; TCRdb keeps only in-frame clonotypes and omits some of them. This sample has fewer than 200,000 clones, with 50% to 70% found just once. Worth noting for this clone: No antigen is known for it.

The receptor comes from a human donor with alopecia areata. V gene TRBV2 combines with J gene TRBJ1-2; perhaps TRBD1 as D (6 bases). Sample: CD4+ T cells sorted from blood, taken at week 0. Written as DNA, the CDR3 is TGTGCCAGCAGTGAAGTGGACAGAAACTATGGCTACACCTTC. Its translation is CASSEVDRNYGYTF.